One sample yielded the 24 T cell receptor beta chains listed below, sequenced in a study of Tregs in tolerant kidney transplant recipients. Method: immunoSEQ multiplex PCR; TCRdb's copy keeps in-frame clones and lacks some. The sample contains tens of thousands of clones, approximately 89% of which appear only once. Mixed chimerism was transient after nonmyeloablative marrow transplants from related graft donors. The sample consisted of CD4+ T cells from blood (PBMCs), taken 6 months after the transplant. Source of these receptors: a human patient who received a combined kidney and bone marrow transplant. A subset of T cells may come from the graft donor.

The rearrangement links TRBV5-1 to TRBJ2-1, with TRBD1 matching over 10 bases. This CDR3 contains 15 residues. V lost 4 bases and J lost 6; bases outside the gene matches: 7. Germline V gene lookup returns CDR1 SGHRS and CDR2 YFSETQ. CDR3 residues: CASSPTGQGFNEQFF. Here the CDR3 DNA reads TGCGCCAGCAGCCCCACGGGACAGGGGTTCAATGAGCAGTTCTTC.

The chain couples TRBV18 to TRBJ2-2, with 9 bases fitting TRBD1. The CDR3 spans 15 residues. V shed 5 bases, J shed 4 bases, and the junction held 5 bases outside the gene matches. Per the germline V gene, CDR1 is KGHSH and CDR2 is LQKENI. CDR3: CASSSRDRATGELFF. CDR3 sequence (DNA): TGTGCCAGCTCATCCCGGGACAGGGCCACCGGGGAGCTGTTTTTT.

V and J are TRBV5-4 and TRBJ2-3, with TRBD2 identical over 11 bases. The CDR3 is 16 amino acids. Per germline, CDR1 SGHNT and CDR2 YYREEE (reference sequence). V was pared by 5 bases and J by 0 bases, with 5 bases of the junction left unmatched. CDR3 sequence reads: CASSSLAGASTDTQYF. The CDR3 bases are TGTGCCAGCAGTTCACTAGCGGGGGCTAGCACAGATACGCAGTATTTT. Looking up the rest from reference TRBV5-4 and TRBJ2-3 gives the full variable domain: ETGVTQSPTHLIKTRGQQVTLRCSSQSGHNTVSWYQQALGQGPQFIFQYYREEENGRGNFPPRFSGLQFPNYSSELNVNALELDDSALYLCASSSLAGASTDTQYFGPGTRLTVL.

V and J are TRBV30 and TRBJ2-1, with a possible D match to TRBD2 (6 bases). This CDR3 has 15 amino acids. V lost 0 bases to trimming and J lost 5 bases, with 14 bases between them. Germline V gene data show CDR1 as GTSNPN and CDR2 as SVGIG (reference sequence). CDR3 sequence (DNA): TGTGCCTGGAGTGTACGCCGGGAGTATAACAATGAGCAGTTCTTC. Translating it yields CAWSVRREYNNEQFF.

In regard to this clone: Different DNA sequences within this sample yield the same CDR3. The genes are TRBV28 and TRBJ1-6, with a weak D call TRBD1 (6 bases). The CDR3 is 12 amino acids. The V end was cut by 6 bases, the J end by 11 bases, with 11 bases between. The germline V gene has CDR1 MDHEN and CDR2 SYDVKM. CDR3 region: CASSTGTTPLHF. DNA for the CDR3: TGTGCCAGCAGCACAGGGACGACACCCCTCCACTTT.

The chain carries TRBV4-2 and TRBJ1-2, with TRBD1 matching over 9 bases. Germline assignment: CDR1 LGHNA and CDR2 YNFKEQ. V dropped 0 bases and J dropped 4; count of bases not matched to a gene: 3. The CDR3 loop spans 15 amino acids. The chain's CDR3 is CASSQDWGQGYGYTF. In nucleotides, the CDR3 is TGTGCCAGCAGCCAAGATTGGGGACAGGGCTATGGCTACACCTTC.

With regard to this clone: Distinct nucleotide sequences in the sample also encode this CDR3. This chain joins TRBV27 and TRBJ2-7, with D possibly TRBD1 on 5 matching bases. The length of the CDR3 is 15 residues. Trimming left V 1 base short and J 3 bases short, with 13 bases between. Looked up from germline, CDR1 is MNHEY and CDR2 is SMNVEV (reference sequence). The CDR3 DNA reads TGTGCCAGCAGTTTATTGGGGCAGGGTAGCTACGAGCAGTACTTC. It specifies CASSLLGQGSYEQYF.

This chain links TRBV9 with TRBJ1-4; the D gene is possibly TRBD1 (6 bases). Trimming left V 3 bases short and J 0 bases short, with 12 bases between. The CDR3 extends over 16 amino acids. Germline values: CDR1 SGDLS, CDR2 YYNGEE. CDR3 coding DNA: TGTGCCAGCAGCGCTCGGACAGATGCAACTAATGAAAAACTGTTTTTT. Protein product: CASSARTDATNEKLFF. Drawing the rest from reference TRBV9 and TRBJ1-4, the complete variable domain is DSGVTQTPKHLITATGQRVTLRCSPRSGDLSVYWYQQSLDQGLQFLIQYYNGEERAKGNILERFSAQQFPDLHSELNLSSLELGDSALYFCASSARTDATNEKLFFGSGTQLSVL.

The rearrangement joins TRBV14 to TRBJ2-1; 7 bases match TRBD1. The length of the CDR3 is 13 residues. Trimming cost V 4 bases and J 15 bases; bases outside gene matches: 12. Germline-derived CDR1 and CDR2 are SGHDN and FVKESK. The CDR3 spells CASSPQYRGRGFF. The CDR3 nucleotides read TGTGCCAGCAGCCCTCAATACAGGGGTCGGGGGTTCTTC. The full variable domain, its missing parts supplied by reference TRBV14 and TRBJ2-1, is EAGVTQFPSHSVIEKGQTVTLRCDPISGHDNLYWYRRVMGKEIKFLLHFVKESKQDESGMPNNRFLAERTGGTYSTLKVQPAELEDSGVYFCASSPQYRGRGFFGPGTRLTVL.

The table lists this clone with a few counts. The V and J genes are TRBV28 and TRBJ2-7; 7 positions agree with TRBD1. V shed 8 bases and J 5 bases; nucleotides not matched to a gene: 12. Germline CDR1 MDHEN, CDR2 SYDVKM. This CDR3 contains 14 residues. The CDR3 DNA reads TGTGCCAGCGGTAGACAGGGAACTATAAACGAGCAGTACTTC. As protein: CASGRQGTINEQYF.

The chain links TRBV7-9 to TRBJ1-3; 7 nucleotides match TRBD1. Losses at the gene ends were 8 bases for V and 6 bases for J; bases not matched to a gene: 7. Germline V CDR1 and CDR2: SEHNR, FQNEAQ (reference sequence). The CDR3 covers 13 residues. The CDR3 sequence: CASYDRAENTIYF. CDR3 bases: TGTGCCAGCTACGACAGGGCTGAAAACACCATATATTTT.

This chain uses TRBV7-2 with TRBJ2-1, with 10 bases matching TRBD1. The CDR3 sequence is 15 residues long. V was pared by 1 base and J by 4 bases, with 1 base of the junction left unmatched. Germline V gene sequence: CDR1 SGHTA, CDR2 FQGNSA. This CDR3 reads CASSLVGQGYNEQFF. DNA for the CDR3: TGTGCCAGCAGCTTAGTGGGACAGGGGTACAATGAGCAGTTCTTC.

The chain joins TRBV5-1 to TRBJ2-3, with 12 nucleotides matching TRBD2. Germline V gives CDR1 SGHRS, CDR2 YFSETQ. The CDR3 totals 17 residues. The trim removed 0 bases at V and 4 bases at J, leaving 6 bases unmatched. The CDR3 nucleotides read TGCGCCAGCAGCTTGGGCCCCGCTAGCGGGAGGGCAGATACGCAGTATTTT. It is translated as CASSLGPASGRADTQYF.

The chain has TRBV7-2 and TRBJ2-1; D remains ambiguous. This CDR3 comprises 13 residues. Trimming stripped 6 bases from V and 9 bases from J, with 15 bases between. CDR1 and CDR2 (germline): SGHTA, FQGNSA. The CDR3 region is CASSQEAEVEQFF. Here the CDR3 DNA reads TGTGCCAGCAGTCAAGAGGCAGAGGTTGAGCAGTTCTTC.

The chain links TRBV5-5 to TRBJ1-1; tentatively, D is TRBD1 (6 bases). Trimming pared 0 bases from V and 1 base from J, leaving 13 bases between. There are 16 residues in the CDR3. Germline V gene data show CDR1 as SGHKS and CDR2 as YYEKEE (reference sequence). The CDR3 region is CASSLVAGAANTEAFF. In DNA form, the CDR3 reads TGTGCCAGCAGCTTGGTTGCGGGGGCTGCGAACACTGAAGCTTTCTTT. Variable domain in full (rest from reference TRBV5-5 and TRBJ1-1): DAGVTQSPTHLIKTRGQQVTLRCSPISGHKSVSWYQQVLGQGPQFIFQYYEKEERGRGNFPDRFSARQFPNYSSELNVNALLLGDSALYLCASSLVAGAANTEAFFGQGTRLTVV.

This clone has more than one count but fewer than ten. V usage is TRBV2 and J usage is TRBJ1-3, with 8 bases matching TRBD1. The length of the CDR3 is 15 residues. CDR1 SNHLY and CDR2 FYNNEI come from the germline V gene. The V gene end was trimmed by 4 bases and the J gene end by 0 bases; junction bases not matched to a gene: 2. Here the CDR3 reads CASSGQGFSGNTIYF. In DNA, the CDR3 is TGTGCCAGCAGTGGACAGGGGTTCTCTGGAAACACCATATATTTT. Combining the CDR3 with reference TRBV2 and TRBJ1-3 gives the whole variable domain EPEVTQTPSHQVTQMGQEVILRCVPISNHLYFYWYRQILGQKVEFLVSFYNNEISEKSEIFDDQFSVERPDGSNFTLKIRSTKLEDSAMYFCASSGQGFSGNTIYFGEGSWLTVV.

The V gene is TRBV25-1, the J gene TRBJ2-7; a weak D match, TRBD1 (5 bases). V lost 4 bases and J lost 6, with 13 bases in between. This CDR3 is 13 amino acids long. Germline-derived CDR1 and CDR2 are MGHDK and SYGVNS. The CDR3 DNA reads TGTGCCAGCAGTGTCCTGGGGCCTACCGAGCAGTACTTC. Protein product: CASSVLGPTEQYF.

The chain uses TRBV7-2 and TRBJ2-7; TRBD2 matches 12 bases. The CDR3 length is 17 residues. V gave up 5 bases and J gave up 4 bases; unmatched junction bases: 12. Germline V gives CDR1 SGHTA, CDR2 FQGNSA. The DNA of the CDR3 is TGTGCCAGCAGCGGGGGGTCTAGCGGGAGGGCCCGGTACGAGCAGTACTTC. It translates to CASSGGSSGRARYEQYF.

The chain has TRBV6-1 and TRBJ1-3; 7 bases line up with TRBD1. CDR1 is MNHNS, CDR2 SASEGT, per germline. The J segment lost 2 bases and the V segment lost 0 bases, leaving 4 bases of the junction unmatched. The CDR3 covers 16 residues. The CDR3 loop is CASSEAEGAAGNTIYF. Here the CDR3 DNA reads TGTGCCAGCAGTGAAGCGGAGGGGGCGGCTGGAAACACCATATATTTT.

The chain combines TRBV28 with TRBJ1-2, with no clear D. The ends were cut back, 3 bases at V and 3 bases at J, with 8 bases in the middle. This CDR3 is built from 13 residues. Looked up from germline, CDR1 is MDHEN and CDR2 is SYDVKM. This CDR3 reads CASSFSPHYGYTF. DNA of the CDR3: TGTGCCAGCAGTTTTAGTCCGCACTATGGCTACACCTTC.

The rearrangement uses TRBV5-6 and TRBJ2-2; 9 bases fit TRBD2. Germline V gene data show CDR1 as SGHDT and CDR2 as YYEEEE. After removal of 4 bases from V and 7 bases from J, the junction contained 14 bases not matched to a gene. The CDR3 runs to 17 residues. CDR3 coding DNA: TGTGCCAGCAGCCCCGCGGGGGGACTAGCCTATTACGGGGAGCTGTTTTTT. Its translation is CASSPAGGLAYYGELFF.

The genes are TRBV10-3 and TRBJ2-5; TRBD1 matches 9 bases. CDR1 is ENHRY and CDR2 is SYGVKD in the germline V gene. The V segment lost 6 bases and the J segment 5 bases; nucleotides outside the gene matches: 10. The CDR3 length is 15 residues. The CDR3 is CAISLGGGQGETQYF. Here the CDR3 DNA reads TGTGCCATCAGCCTAGGGGGTGGACAGGGGGAGACCCAGTACTTC.

With regard to this clone: One end of the junction is discordant with germline, which a read error may explain. The same CDR3 arises from other DNA sequences in this sample as well. The chain combines TRBV5-6 with TRBJ1-6, with D maybe TRBD1 (6 bases). The CDR3 extends over 18 amino acids. CDR1 is SGHDT, CDR2 YYEEEE, per germline. For the CDR3, the DNA is TGTGCCAGCAGTTCCGGGTCGGGGGGCTATTCCTATAATTCCCCCCTCCACTTT. Protein sequence: CASSSGSGGYSYNSPLHF.

The rearrangement uses TRBV5-6 and TRBJ1-2; 10 bases map to TRBD1. Losses at the gene ends were 4 bases for V and 5 bases for J; bases not matched to a gene: 11. Germline V CDR1 and CDR2: SGHDT, YYEEEE. This CDR3 region has 16 residues. The CDR3 sequence: CASSVGQGTSFYGYTF. The CDR3 bases are TGTGCCAGCAGCGTGGGACAGGGGACCTCCTTTTATGGCTACACCTTC.